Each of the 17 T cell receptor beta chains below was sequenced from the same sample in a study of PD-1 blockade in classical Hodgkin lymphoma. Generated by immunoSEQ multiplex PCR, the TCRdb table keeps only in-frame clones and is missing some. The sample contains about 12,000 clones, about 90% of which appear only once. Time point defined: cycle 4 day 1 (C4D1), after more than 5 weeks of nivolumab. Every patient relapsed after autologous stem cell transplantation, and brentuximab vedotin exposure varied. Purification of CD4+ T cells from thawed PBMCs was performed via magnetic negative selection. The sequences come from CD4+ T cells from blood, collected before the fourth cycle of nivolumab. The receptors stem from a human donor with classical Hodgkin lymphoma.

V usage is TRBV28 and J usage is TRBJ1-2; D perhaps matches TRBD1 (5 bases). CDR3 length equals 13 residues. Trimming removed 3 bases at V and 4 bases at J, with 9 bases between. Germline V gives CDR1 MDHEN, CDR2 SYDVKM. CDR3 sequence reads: CASSLGTAYGYTF. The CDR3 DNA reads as TGTGCCAGCAGTTTGGGGACGGCCTATGGCTACACCTTC.

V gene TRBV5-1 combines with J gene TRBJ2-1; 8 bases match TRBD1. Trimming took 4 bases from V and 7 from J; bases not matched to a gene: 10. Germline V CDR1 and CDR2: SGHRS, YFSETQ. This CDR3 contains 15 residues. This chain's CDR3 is CASSTADRDRNEQFF. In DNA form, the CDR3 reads TGCGCCAGCAGCACCGCGGACAGGGATCGGAATGAGCAGTTCTTC.

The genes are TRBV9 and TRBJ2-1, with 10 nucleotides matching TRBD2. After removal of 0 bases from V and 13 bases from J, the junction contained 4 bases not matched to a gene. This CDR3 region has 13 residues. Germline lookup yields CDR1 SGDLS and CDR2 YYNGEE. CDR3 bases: TGTGCCAGCAGCGTAGAAGCGGGGGGGCGACAGTTCTTC. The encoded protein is CASSVEAGGRQFF.

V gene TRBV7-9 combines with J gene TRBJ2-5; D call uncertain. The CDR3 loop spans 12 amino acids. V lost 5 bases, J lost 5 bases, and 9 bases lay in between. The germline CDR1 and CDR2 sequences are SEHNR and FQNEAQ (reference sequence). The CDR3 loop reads CASSPTGETQYF. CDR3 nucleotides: TGTGCCAGCAGCCCCACCGGTGAGACCCAGTACTTC.

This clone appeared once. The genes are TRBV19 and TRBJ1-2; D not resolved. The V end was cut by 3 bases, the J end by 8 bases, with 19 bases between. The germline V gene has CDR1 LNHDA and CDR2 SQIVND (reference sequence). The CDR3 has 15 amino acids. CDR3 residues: CASSIVNGRGDGYTF. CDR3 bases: TGTGCCAGTAGTATCGTAAACGGGCGGGGAGACGGCTACACCTTC.

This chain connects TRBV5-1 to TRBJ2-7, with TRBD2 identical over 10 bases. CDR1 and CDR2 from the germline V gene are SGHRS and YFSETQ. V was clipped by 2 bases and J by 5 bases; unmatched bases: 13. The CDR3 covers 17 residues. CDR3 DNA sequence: TGCGCCAGCAGCTTATCCCCAGCGGGAGGGCCCATTCACGAGCAGTACTTC. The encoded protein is CASSLSPAGGPIHEQYF.

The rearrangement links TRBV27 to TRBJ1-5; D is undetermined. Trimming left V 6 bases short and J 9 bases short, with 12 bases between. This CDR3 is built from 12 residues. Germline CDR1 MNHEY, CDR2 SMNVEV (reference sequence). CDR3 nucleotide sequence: TGTGCCAGCAGGGACTATGGTGGGCCCCAGCATTTT. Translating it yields CASRDYGGPQHF.

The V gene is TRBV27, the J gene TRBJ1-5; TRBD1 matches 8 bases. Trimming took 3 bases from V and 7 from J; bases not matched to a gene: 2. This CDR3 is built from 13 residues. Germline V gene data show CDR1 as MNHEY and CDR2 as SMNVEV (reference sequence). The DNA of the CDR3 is TGTGCCAGCAGTTTGGACAGGGAGCAGCCCCAGCATTTT. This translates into CASSLDREQPQHF.

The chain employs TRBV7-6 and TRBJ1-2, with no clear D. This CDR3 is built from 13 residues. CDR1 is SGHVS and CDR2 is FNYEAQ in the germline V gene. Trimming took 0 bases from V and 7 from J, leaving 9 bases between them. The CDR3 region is CASSLARVGGYTF. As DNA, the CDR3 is TGTGCCAGCAGCTTAGCTAGGGTGGGTGGCTACACCTTC.

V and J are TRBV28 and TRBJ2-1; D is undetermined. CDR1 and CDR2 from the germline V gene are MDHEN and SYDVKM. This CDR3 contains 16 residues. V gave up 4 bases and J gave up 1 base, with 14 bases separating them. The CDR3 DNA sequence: TGTGCCAGCAGTTACGCCTTTAGTAGTTCCTACAATGAGCAGTTCTTC. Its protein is CASSYAFSSSYNEQFF.

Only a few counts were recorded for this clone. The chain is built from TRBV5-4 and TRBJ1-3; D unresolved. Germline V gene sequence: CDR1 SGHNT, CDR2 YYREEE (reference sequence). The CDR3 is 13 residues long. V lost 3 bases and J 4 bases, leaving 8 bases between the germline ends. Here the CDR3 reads CASSSGLGNTIYF. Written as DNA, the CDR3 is TGTGCCAGCAGCTCCGGACTGGGAAACACCATATATTTT.

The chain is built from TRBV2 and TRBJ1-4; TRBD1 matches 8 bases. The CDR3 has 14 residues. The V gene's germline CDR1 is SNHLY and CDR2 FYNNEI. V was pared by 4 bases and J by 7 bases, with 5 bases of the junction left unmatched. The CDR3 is CASSAWGTGEKLFF. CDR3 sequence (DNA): TGTGCCAGCAGTGCCTGGGGGACAGGTGAAAAACTGTTTTTT.

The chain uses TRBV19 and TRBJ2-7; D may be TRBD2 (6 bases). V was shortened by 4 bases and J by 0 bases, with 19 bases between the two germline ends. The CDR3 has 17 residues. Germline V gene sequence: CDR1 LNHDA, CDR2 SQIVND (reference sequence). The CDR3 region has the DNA TGTGCCAGTAGTAGAGGGAGCGGGCCTGCTTTCTCCTACGAGCAGTACTTC. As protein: CASSRGSGPAFSYEQYF.

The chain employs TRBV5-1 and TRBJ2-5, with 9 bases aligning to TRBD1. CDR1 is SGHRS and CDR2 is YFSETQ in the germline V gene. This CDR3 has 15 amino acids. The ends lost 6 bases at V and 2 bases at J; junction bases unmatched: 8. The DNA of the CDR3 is TGCGCCAGCAACCGGGACAGGGTTGAACAAGAGACCCAGTACTTC. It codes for CASNRDRVEQETQYF.

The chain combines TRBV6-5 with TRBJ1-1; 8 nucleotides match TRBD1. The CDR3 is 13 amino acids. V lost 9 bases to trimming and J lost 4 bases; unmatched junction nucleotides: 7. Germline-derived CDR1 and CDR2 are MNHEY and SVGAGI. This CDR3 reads CASRQGTLTEAFF. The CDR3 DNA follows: TGTGCCAGTCGACAGGGGACTCTCACTGAAGCTTTCTTT.

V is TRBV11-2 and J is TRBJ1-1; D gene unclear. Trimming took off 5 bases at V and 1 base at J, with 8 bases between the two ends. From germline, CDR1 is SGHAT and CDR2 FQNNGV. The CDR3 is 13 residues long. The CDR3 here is CASSRTENTEAFF. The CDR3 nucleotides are TGTGCCAGCAGCAGGACCGAGAACACTGAAGCTTTCTTT.

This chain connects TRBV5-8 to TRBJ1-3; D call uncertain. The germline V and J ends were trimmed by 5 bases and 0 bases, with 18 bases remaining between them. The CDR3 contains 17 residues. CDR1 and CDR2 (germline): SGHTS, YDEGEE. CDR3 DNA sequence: TGTGCCAGCAGAAAACCCGGTGGTTTTTCCTCTGGAAACACCATATATTTT. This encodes CASRKPGGFSSGNTIYF.